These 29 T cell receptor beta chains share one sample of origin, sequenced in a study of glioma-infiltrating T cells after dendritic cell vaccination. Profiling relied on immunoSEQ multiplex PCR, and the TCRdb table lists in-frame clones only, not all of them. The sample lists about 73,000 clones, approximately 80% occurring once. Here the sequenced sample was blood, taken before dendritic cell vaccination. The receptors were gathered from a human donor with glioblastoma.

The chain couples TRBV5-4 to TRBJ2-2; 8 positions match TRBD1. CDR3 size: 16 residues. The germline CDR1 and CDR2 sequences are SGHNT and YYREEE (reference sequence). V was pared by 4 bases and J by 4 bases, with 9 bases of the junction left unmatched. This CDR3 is CASSPGYRGATGELFF. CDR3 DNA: TGTGCCAGCAGCCCTGGATACAGGGGGGCCACCGGGGAGCTGTTTTTT.

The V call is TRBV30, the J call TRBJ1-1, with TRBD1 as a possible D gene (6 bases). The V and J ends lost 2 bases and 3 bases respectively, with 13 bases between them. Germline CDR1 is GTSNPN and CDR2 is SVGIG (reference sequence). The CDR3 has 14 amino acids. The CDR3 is CAWSSRGRDTEAFF. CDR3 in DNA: TGTGCCTGGAGTAGTAGGGGGAGGGACACTGAAGCTTTCTTT.

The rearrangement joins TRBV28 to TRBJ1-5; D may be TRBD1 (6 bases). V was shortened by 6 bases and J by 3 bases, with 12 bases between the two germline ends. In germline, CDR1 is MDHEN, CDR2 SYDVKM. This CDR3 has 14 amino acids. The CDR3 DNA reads TGTGCCAGCAGAATGACAGGCCTCAATCAGCCCCAGCATTTT. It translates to CASRMTGLNQPQHF.

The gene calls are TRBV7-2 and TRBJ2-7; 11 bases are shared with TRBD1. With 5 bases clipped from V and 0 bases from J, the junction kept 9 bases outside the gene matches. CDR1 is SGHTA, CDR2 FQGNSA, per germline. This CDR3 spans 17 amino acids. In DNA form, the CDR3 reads TGTGCCAGCAGCCCTCTCGTCGGGACAGGGGGCTCCTACGAGCAGTACTTC. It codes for CASSPLVGTGGSYEQYF.

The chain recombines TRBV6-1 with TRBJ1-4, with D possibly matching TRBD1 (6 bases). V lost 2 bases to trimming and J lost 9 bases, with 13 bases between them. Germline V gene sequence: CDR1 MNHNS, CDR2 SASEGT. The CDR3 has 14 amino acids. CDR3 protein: CASSETGQGKKLFF. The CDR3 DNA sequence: TGTGCCAGCAGTGAAACGGGCCAGGGGAAAAAACTGTTTTTT.

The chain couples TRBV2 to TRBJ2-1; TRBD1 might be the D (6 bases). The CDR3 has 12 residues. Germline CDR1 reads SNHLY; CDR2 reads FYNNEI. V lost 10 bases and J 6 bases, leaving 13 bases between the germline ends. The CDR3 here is CAIPTGPNEQFF. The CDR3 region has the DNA TGTGCCATCCCAACAGGGCCCAATGAGCAGTTCTTC.

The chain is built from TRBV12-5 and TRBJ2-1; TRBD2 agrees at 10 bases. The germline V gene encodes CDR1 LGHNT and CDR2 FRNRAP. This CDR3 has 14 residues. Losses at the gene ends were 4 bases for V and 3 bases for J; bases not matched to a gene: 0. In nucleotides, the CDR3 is TGTGCTAGTGGTTCTAGCGGGGGCTACAATGAGCAGTTCTTC. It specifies CASGSSGGYNEQFF.

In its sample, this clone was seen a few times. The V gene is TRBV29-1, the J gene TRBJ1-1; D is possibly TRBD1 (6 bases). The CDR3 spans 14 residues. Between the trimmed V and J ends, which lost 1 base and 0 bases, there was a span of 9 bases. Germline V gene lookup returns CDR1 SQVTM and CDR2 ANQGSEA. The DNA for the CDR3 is TGCAGCGTTGAAGGGAACAGGGTGAACACTGAAGCTTTCTTT. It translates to CSVEGNRVNTEAFF.

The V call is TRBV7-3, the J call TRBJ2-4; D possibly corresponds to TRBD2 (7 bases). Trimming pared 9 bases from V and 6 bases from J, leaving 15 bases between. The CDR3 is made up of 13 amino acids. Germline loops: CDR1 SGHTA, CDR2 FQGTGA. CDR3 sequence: CASKGGGSNIQYF. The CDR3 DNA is TGTGCCAGTAAGGGGGGAGGGTCAAACATTCAGTACTTC.

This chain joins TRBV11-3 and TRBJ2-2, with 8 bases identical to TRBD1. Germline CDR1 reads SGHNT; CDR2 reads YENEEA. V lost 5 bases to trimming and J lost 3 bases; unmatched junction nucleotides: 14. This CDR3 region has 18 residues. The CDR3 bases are TGTGCCAGCAGCGCAAACCTCGGGACAGGAGGACACACCGGGGAGCTGTTTTTT. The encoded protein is CASSANLGTGGHTGELFF. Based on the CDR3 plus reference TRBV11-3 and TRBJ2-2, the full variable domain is EAGVVQSPRYKIIEKKQPVAFWCNPISGHNTLYWYLQNLGQGPELLIRYENEEAVDDSQLPKDRFSAERLKGVDSTLKIQPAELGDSAVYLCASSANLGTGGHTGELFFGEGSRLTVL.

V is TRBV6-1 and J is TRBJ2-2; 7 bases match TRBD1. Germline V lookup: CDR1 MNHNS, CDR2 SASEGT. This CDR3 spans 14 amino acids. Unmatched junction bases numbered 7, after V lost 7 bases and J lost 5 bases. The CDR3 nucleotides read TGTGCCAGCACGGCCAGGGGGTGGACCGGGGAGCTGTTTTTT. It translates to CASTARGWTGELFF.

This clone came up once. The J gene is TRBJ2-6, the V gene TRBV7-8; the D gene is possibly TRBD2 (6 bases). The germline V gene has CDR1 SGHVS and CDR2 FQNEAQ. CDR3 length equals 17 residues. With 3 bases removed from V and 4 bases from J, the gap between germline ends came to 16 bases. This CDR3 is CASSFVEGVGGANVLTF. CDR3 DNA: TGTGCCAGCAGCTTCGTGGAGGGAGTTGGCGGGGCCAACGTCCTGACTTTC.

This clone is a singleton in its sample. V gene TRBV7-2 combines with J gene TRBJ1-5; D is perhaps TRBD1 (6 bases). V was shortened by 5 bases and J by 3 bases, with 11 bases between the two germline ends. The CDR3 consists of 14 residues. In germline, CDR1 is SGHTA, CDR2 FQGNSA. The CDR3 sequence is CASSPDSLNQPQHF. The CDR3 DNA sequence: TGTGCCAGCAGCCCGGACAGCCTCAATCAGCCCCAGCATTTT.

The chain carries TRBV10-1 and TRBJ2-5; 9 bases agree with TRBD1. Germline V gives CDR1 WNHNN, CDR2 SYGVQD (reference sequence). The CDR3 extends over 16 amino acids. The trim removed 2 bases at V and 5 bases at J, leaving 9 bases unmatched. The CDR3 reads CASSEIWTGEGETQYF. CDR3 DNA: TGCGCCAGCAGTGAGATCTGGACAGGGGAGGGGGAGACCCAGTACTTC.

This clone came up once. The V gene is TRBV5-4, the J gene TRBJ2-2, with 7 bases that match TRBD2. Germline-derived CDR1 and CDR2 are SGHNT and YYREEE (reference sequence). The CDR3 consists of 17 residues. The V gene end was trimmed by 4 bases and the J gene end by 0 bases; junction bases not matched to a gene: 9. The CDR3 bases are TGTGCCAGCAGCCTTGGAGGGCTAGCGGCGAACACCGGGGAGCTGTTTTTT. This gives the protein CASSLGGLAANTGELFF. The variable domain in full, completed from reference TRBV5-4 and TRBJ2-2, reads ETGVTQSPTHLIKTRGQQVTLRCSSQSGHNTVSWYQQALGQGPQFIFQYYREEENGRGNFPPRFSGLQFPNYSSELNVNALELDDSALYLCASSLGGLAANTGELFFGEGSRLTVL.

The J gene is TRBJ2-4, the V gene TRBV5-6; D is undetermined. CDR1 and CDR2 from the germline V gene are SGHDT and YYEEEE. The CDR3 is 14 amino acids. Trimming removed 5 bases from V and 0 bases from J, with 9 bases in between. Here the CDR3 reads CASSFRKAKNIQYF. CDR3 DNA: TGTGCCAGCAGTTTCAGGAAAGCCAAAAACATTCAGTACTTC.

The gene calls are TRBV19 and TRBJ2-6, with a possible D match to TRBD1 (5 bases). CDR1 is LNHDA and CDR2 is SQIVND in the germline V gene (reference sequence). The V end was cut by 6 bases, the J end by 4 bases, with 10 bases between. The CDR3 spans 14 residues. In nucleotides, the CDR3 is TGTGCCAGTAGAGGGGTTGGGGGGGCCAACGTCCTGACTTTC. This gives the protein CASRGVGGANVLTF.

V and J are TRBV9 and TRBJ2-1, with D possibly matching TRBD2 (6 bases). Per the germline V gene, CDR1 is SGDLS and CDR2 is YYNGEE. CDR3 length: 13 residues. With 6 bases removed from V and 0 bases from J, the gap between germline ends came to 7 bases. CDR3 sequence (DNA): TGTGCCAGCACGGGGGACTCCTACAATGAGCAGTTCTTC. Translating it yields CASTGDSYNEQFF.

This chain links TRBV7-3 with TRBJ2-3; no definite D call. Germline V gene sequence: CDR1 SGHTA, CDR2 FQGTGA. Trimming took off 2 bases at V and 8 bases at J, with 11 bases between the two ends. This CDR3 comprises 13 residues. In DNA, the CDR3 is TGTGCCAGCAGCTTATCTACTGCAGGTACGCAGTATTTT. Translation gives CASSLSTAGTQYF.

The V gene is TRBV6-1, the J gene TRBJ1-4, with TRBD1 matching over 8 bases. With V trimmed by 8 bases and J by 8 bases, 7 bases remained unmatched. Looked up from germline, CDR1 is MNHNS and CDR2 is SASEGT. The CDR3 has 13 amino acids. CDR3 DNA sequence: TGTGCCAGCCGGACAGGGAATACCGAAAAACTGTTTTTT. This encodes CASRTGNTEKLFF.

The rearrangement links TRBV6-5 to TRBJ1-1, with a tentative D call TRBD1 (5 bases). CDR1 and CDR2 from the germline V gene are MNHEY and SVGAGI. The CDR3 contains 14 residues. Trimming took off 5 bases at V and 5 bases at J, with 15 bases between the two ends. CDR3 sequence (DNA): TGTGCCAGCAGTCGTGACGGGGGTCGGACTGAAGCTTTCTTT. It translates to CASSRDGGRTEAFF.

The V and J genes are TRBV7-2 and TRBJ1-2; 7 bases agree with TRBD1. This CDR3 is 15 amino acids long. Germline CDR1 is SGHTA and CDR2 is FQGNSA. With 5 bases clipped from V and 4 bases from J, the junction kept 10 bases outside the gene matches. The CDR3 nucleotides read TGTGCCAGCAGCCGGAATACAGGGGAACGCTATGGCTACACCTTC. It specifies CASSRNTGERYGYTF.

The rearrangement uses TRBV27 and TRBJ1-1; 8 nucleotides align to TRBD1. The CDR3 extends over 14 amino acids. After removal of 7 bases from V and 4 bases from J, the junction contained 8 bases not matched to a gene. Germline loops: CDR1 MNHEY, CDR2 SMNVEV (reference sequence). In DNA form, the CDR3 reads TGTGCCAGCAAAGGACAGGGAGGGGGCACTGAAGCTTTCTTT. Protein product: CASKGQGGGTEAFF.

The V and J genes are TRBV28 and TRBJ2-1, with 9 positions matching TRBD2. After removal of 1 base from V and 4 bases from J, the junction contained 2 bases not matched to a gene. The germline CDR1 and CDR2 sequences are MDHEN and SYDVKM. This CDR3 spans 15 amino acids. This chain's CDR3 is CASSLFAGGYNEQFF. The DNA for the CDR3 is TGTGCCAGCAGTTTATTTGCGGGAGGGTACAATGAGCAGTTCTTC.

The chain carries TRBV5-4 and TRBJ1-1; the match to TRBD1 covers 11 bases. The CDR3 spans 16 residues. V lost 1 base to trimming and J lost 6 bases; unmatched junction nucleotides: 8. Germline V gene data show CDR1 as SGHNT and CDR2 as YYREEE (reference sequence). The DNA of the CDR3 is TGTGCCAGCAGCTTGAGGACAGGGGGCGAGTTGTCTGAAGCTTTCTTT. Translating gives CASSLRTGGELSEAFF. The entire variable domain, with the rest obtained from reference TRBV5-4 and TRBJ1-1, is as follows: ETGVTQSPTHLIKTRGQQVTLRCSSQSGHNTVSWYQQALGQGPQFIFQYYREEENGRGNFPPRFSGLQFPNYSSELNVNALELDDSALYLCASSLRTGGELSEAFFGQGTRLTVV.

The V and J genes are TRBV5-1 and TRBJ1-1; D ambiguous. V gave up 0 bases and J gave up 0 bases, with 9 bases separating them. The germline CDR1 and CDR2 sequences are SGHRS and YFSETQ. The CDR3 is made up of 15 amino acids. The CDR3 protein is CASSLADTMNTEAFF. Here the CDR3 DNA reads TGCGCCAGCAGCTTGGCCGACACCATGAACACTGAAGCTTTCTTT.

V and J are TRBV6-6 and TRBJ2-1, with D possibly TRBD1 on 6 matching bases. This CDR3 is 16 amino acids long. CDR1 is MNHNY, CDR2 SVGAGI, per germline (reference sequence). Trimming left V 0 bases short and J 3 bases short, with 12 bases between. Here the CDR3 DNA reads TGTGCCAGCAGTTACTCCCCCAGACAGGACTACAATGAGCAGTTCTTC. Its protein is CASSYSPRQDYNEQFF.

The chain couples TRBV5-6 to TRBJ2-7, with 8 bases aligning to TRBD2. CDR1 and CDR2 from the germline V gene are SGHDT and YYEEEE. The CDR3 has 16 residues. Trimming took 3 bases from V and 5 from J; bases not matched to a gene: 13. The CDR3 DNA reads TGTGCCAGCAGCTGGCCCTCTACGGGGGGGCGCAACGAGCAGTACTTC. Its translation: CASSWPSTGGRNEQYF.

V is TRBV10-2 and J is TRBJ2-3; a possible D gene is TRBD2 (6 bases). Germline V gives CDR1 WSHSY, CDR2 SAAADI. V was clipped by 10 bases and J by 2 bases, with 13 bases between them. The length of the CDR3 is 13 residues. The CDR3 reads CAIQRDSTDTQYF. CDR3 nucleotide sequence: TGCGCCATCCAACGGGACTCCACAGATACGCAGTATTTT.